There are a few counts of the clone carrying this TCR beta chain. The antigen remains undetermined. The sample comes from a study of T-cell memory formation after mild COVID-19. Trimming cost V 2 bases and J 5 bases, with 10 bases left between them. The CDR3 loop spans 14 amino acids. Study findings and constraints: CD4+ contracting clones lay mainly in CM and EM, CD8+ ones in EMRA.

TCRdb passed the 5' RACE reads through MiXCR, listing each CDR3 protein once. The sample lists over 120,000 distinct CDR3 sequences, 15% to 20% occurring once. The source is an adult woman who had mild COVID-19 (a few samples of this study predate the infection). Cell type and time point are not known. This chain uses TRBV12-3 or TRBV12-4 with TRBJ1-5, with D perhaps TRBD1 (6 bases). The sample comprised PBMCs or a T cell subset sorted from them (not recorded which). The CDR3 DNA follows: TGTGCCAGCAGTTTATGGGGGCCAGATCAGCCCCAGCATTTT. It codes for CASSLWGPDQPQHF.